This T cell receptor beta chain was sequenced during a study of cytomegalovirus exposure and HLA in healthy donors. A remark on this clone: Its antigen is still unknown.

Findings and caveats of the study: It was reportedly the case that the classifier diagnosed cytomegalovirus status with high specificity and sensitivity. A later analysis found that most CMV-associated TCR beta chains appeared HLA-restricted.

Primers for the PCR totalled 60 Vbeta and 13 Jbeta. Profiling relied on immunoSEQ multiplex PCR, and the TCRdb table lists in-frame clones only, not all of them. The sample lists around 83,000 clones, around 80% seen once, with about 4.5% in the top ten. Source material: PBMCs. The sequence was collected from a male donor in good health and CMV-seropositive.

This CDR3 reads CASGRGSEYEQYF. DNA for the CDR3: TGTGCCAGCGGGCGGGGGTCGGAATACGAGCAGTACTTC. The chain employs TRBV27 and TRBJ2-7, with 7 bases that match TRBD2. Per the germline V gene, CDR1 is MNHEY and CDR2 is SMNVEV (reference sequence). The V gene end was trimmed by 8 bases and the J gene end by 4 bases; junction bases not matched to a gene: 8. The CDR3 is 13 amino acids.